The entry that follows covers one TCR beta chain sequence. The CDR3 is made up of 15 amino acids. The V end was cut by 2 bases, the J end by 7 bases, with 17 bases between. Germline CDR1 is LNHNV and CDR2 is YYDKDF (reference sequence). The data were obtained in a study of blood T cells in healthy people across ages. Then a second PCR, running roughly 7 to 11 cycles, was carried out with a sample-barcoded 5' primer and a J-beta primer mix. TCRdb re-derived calls from the 5' RACE reads in MiXCR, one entry per CDR3 protein. The sample has approximately 1.5 million distinct CDR3 sequences; about 31% are singletons.

V and J are TRBV15 and TRBJ1-1; D may be TRBD1 (6 bases). This receptor was identified in a woman aged 30 to 39 in good health. The sequenced sample was blood. Here the CDR3 reads CATSRWGEGDIEAFF. The CDR3 DNA is TGTGCCACCAGCAGATGGGGGGAAGGGGACATTGAAGCTTTCTTT.